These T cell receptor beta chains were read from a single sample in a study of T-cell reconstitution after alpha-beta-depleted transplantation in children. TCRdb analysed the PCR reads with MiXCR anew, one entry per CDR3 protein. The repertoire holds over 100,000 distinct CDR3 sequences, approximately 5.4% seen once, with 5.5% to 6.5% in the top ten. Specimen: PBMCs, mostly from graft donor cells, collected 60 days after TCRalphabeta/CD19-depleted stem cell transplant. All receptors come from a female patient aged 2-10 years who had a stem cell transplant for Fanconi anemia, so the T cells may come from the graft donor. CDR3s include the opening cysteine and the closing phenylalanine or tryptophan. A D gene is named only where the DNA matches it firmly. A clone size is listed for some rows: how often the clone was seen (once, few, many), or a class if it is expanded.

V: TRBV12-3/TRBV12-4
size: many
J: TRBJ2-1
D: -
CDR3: CASSRPTFHNEQFF
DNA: TGTGCCAGCAGCCGTCCGACATTCCACAATGAGCAGTTCTTC

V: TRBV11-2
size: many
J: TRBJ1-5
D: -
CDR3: CASSPGAGNQPQHF
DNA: TGTGCCAGCAGTCCGGGGGCGGGCAATCAGCCCCAGCATTTT

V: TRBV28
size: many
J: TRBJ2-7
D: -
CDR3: CASSLVAQTYEQYF
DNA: TGTGCCAGCAGTTTAGTAGCGCAGACCTACGAGCAGTACTTC

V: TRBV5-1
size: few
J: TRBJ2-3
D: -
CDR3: CASSLAGGATDTQYF
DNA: TGCGCCAGCAGCTTGGCTGGGGGAGCCACAGATACGCAGTATTTT

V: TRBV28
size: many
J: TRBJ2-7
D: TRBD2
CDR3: CASSLVTSGGYEQYF
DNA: TGTGCCAGCAGTTTAGTGACTAGCGGGGGTTACGAGCAGTACTTC

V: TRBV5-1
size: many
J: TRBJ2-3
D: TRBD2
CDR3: CASSLSRTSGMDTQYF
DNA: TGCGCCAGCAGCTTGTCTCGGACTAGCGGGATGGATACGCAGTATTTT

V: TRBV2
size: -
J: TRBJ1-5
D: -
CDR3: CASSGARTGDQPQHF
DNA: TGTGCCAGCAGTGGAGCGAGGACGGGTGATCAGCCCCAGCATTTT

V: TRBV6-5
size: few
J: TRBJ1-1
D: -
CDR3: CPAARMGVTPFF
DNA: TGTCCCGCGGCACGAATGGGGGTAACTCCTTTCTTT

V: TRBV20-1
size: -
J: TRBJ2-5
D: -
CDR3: CSARAGAGQMYQETQYF
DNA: TGCAGTGCTAGAGCGGGGGCCGGACAGATGTACCAAGAGACCCAGTACTTC

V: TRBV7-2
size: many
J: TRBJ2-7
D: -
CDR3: CASSLLGSAYEQYF
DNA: TGTGCCAGCAGCCTCTTGGGGTCTGCCTACGAGCAGTACTTC